The present T cell receptor beta chain was sequenced within a study of graft-versus-host responses after intestinal transplantation. About the research overall: Recipients had multivisceral, liver-intestinal, or isolated intestinal transplants.

Produced via immunoSEQ multiplex PCR; TCRdb's table is partial and in-frame only. The sample holds approximately 25,000 clones; around 94% are singletons and the top ten take nearly 0.85%. With respect to this clone: The target antigen is unknown.

V lost 5 bases, J lost 7 bases, and 11 bases stayed unmatched. The CDR3 covers 15 residues. The germline V gene encodes CDR1 SEHNR and CDR2 FQNEAQ (reference sequence). Study-level findings and limits: After transplant, early declines in HvG clones were associated with peak levels of circulating GvH clones. Recipient bone marrow held GvH clones, some seen earlier in ileum or blood.

The V gene is TRBV7-9, the J gene TRBJ1-1; 9 bases match TRBD1. This clonotype was sampled from a human patient who received an intestinal transplant, so some T cells may come from the graft donor. Material: PBMCs, obtained nearly 31 days after intestinal transplant. The CDR3 coding sequence is TGTGCCAGCAGCCCCTTAAACAGGGGGCTAAATGAAGCTTTCTTT. Translated: CASSPLNRGLNEAFF.